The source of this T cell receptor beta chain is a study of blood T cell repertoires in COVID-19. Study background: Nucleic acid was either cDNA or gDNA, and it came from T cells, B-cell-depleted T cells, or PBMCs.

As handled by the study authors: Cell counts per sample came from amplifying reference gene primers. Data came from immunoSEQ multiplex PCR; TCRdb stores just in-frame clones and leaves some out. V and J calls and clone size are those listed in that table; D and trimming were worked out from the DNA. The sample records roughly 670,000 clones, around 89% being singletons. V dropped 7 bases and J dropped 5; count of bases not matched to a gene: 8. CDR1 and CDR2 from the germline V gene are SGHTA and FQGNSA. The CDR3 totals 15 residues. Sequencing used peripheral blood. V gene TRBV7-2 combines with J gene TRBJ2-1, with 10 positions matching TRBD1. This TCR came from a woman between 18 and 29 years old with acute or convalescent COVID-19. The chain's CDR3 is CASTHFGTGDNEQFF. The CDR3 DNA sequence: TGTGCCAGCACCCACTTCGGGACAGGGGACAATGAGCAGTTCTTC. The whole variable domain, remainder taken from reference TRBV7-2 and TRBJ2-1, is GAGVSQSPSNKVTEKGKDVELRCDPISGHTALYWYRQSLGQGLEFLIYFQGNSAPDKSGLPSDRFSAERTGGSVSTLTIQRTQQEDSAVYLCASTHFGTGDNEQFFGPGTRLTVL.